A single sample gave rise to the 26 T cell receptor beta chains below, sequenced in a study of T cells in women clearing cervical HPV infection. Sequenced by immunoSEQ multiplex PCR; TCRdb stores in-frame clones only, minus some. Here the sample table reports roughly 25,000 clones. Sequencing was performed on blood buffy coat. All receptors come from a woman aged 18-70 years with a cervical HPV16 infection that either progressed to CIN3+ or cleared (not recorded which).

A note on this clone: The read ends 3 residues before the CDR3 terminus; that terminus is restored from the germline J gene. The rearrangement uses TRBV19 and TRBJ1-5, with 9 bases identical to TRBD1. From germline, CDR1 is LNHDA and CDR2 SQIVND (reference sequence). The CDR3 contains 16 residues. J gave up 3 bases and V 5 bases, and 8 bases lay outside the gene matches. The CDR3 reads CASSPSTGGSNQPQHF. The part of the CDR3 DNA that was read is TGTGCCAGTAGTCCGTCGACAGGGGGATCCAATCAGCCC. Full variable domain (remainder filled in from reference TRBV19 and TRBJ1-5): DGGITQSPKYLFRKEGQNVTLSCEQNLNHDAMYWYRQDPGQGLRLIYYSQIVNDFQKGDIAEGYSVSREKKESFPLTVTSAQKNPTAFYLCASSPSTGGSNQPQHFGDGTRLSIL.

In the case of this clone: The read terminates 3 residues ahead of where the CDR3 ends, so the germline J gene completes it. This chain connects TRBV5-1 to TRBJ2-1; 7 nucleotides agree with TRBD1. V shed 4 bases, J shed 5 bases, and the junction held 12 bases outside the gene matches. From germline, CDR1 is SGHRS and CDR2 YFSETQ. The CDR3 extends over 16 amino acids. Partial CDR3 DNA: TGCGCCAGCAGCCCATCCCCGGGACAGAAAAACAATGAG. It translates to CASSPSPGQKNNE. The full CDR3 reads CASSPSPGQKNNEQFF.

The part of the CDR3 DNA that was read is TGTGCCAGCAGTATGACCCCCGGGACTAGCGGGAGAGTCGAG. Protein: CASSMTPGTSGRVE. The whole CDR3 is CASSMTPGTSGRVEQYF. The chain employs TRBV27 and TRBJ2-7; TRBD2 matches 14 bases. The DNA ends 3 residues before the CDR3 does, and the rest of the CDR3 is filled in from the germline J gene. V lost 5 bases and J lost 6; bases outside the gene matches: 12. There are 17 residues in the CDR3. Germline V lookup: CDR1 MNHEY, CDR2 SMNVEV (reference sequence).

Details on this clone: The CDR3 end falls 3 residues outside the read, so it is completed with the germline J gene. J is TRBJ1-2 and V is TRBV6-1; no definite D call. The CDR3 sequence is 13 residues long. Per germline, CDR1 MNHNS and CDR2 SASEGT. The CDR3 is CASSEALARGYTF. The covered CDR3 bases are TGTGCCAGCAGTGAAGCCTTAGCCCGGGGC.

A note on this clone: The sequenced fragment ends 3 residues before the CDR3 boundary, so the rest is inferred from the germline J gene. V and J are TRBV5-6 and TRBJ2-7, with D possibly TRBD1 on 5 matching bases. The CDR3 sequence is 14 residues long. The V end lost 0 bases, the J end lost 4 bases, and 11 bases lay between the germline ends. Germline V lookup: CDR1 SGHDT, CDR2 YYEEEE. The DNA read from the CDR3 is TGTGCCAGCAGCTTGGCCAGGGCTTGGTACGAG. It is translated as CASSLARAWYE. The whole CDR3 reads CASSLARAWYEQYF.

In regard to this clone: Read data end 3 residues before the CDR3 end; the end is taken from the germline J gene. V is TRBV24-1 and J is TRBJ2-7; D is possibly TRBD1 (7 bases). Germline lookup yields CDR1 KGHDR and CDR2 SFDVKD. The CDR3 is made up of 15 amino acids. V was trimmed by 4 bases and J by 2 bases, leaving 14 bases between them. CDR3 sequence: CATSEGGGKAYEQYF. CDR3 DNA, as far as it was read: TGTGCCACCAGTGAAGGAGGGGGCAAGGCCTACGAG.

On this clone: Read data end 3 residues before the CDR3 end; the end is taken from the germline J gene. The chain links TRBV14 to TRBJ2-1; tentative D call: TRBD2 (6 bases). CDR1 is SGHDN and CDR2 is FVKESK in the germline V gene. The V end lost 0 bases, the J end lost 2 bases, and 11 bases lay between the germline ends. There are 16 residues in the CDR3. The CDR3 sequence: CASSQEGLRPYNEQFF. CDR3 DNA, as far as it was read: TGTGCCAGCAGCCAAGAGGGACTCCGGCCCTACAATGAG.

CDR3 DNA (partial): TGTGCCACCGAAACAAAACGGGACAGCTACGAG. Amino acid sequence: CATETKRDSYE. The whole CDR3 protein is CATETKRDSYEQYF. The rearrangement joins TRBV7-9 to TRBJ2-7, with TRBD1 matching over 7 bases. The read stops 3 residues short of the end of the CDR3; the missing end is completed from the germline J gene. This CDR3 region has 14 residues. After removal of 10 bases from V and 3 bases from J, the junction contained 12 bases not matched to a gene. The germline V gene has CDR1 SEHNR and CDR2 FQNEAQ (reference sequence). The full variable domain, with the rest looked up from reference TRBV7-9 and TRBJ2-7, is DTGVSQNPRHKITKRGQNVTFRCDPISEHNRLYWYRQTLGQGPEFLTYFQNEAQLEKSRLLSDRFSAERPKGSFSTLEIQRTEQGDSAMYLCATETKRDSYEQYFGPGTRLTVT.

As regards this clone: The read terminates 3 residues ahead of where the CDR3 ends, so the germline J gene completes it. Other DNA sequences in the same sample also yield this CDR3. The chain uses TRBV5-4 and TRBJ1-2; no clear D gene. This CDR3 contains 13 residues. V lost 6 bases to trimming and J lost 4 bases, with 13 bases between them. Germline CDR1 is SGHNT and CDR2 is YYREEE (reference sequence). The CDR3 region is CASNLGGSYGYTF. The sequenced part of the CDR3 DNA is TGTGCCAGCAACCTAGGCGGGAGCTATGGC. Supplemented by reference TRBV5-4 and TRBJ1-2, the full variable domain reads ETGVTQSPTHLIKTRGQQVTLRCSSQSGHNTVSWYQQALGQGPQFIFQYYREEENGRGNFPPRFSGLQFPNYSSELNVNALELDDSALYLCASNLGGSYGYTFGSGTRLTVV.

As concerns this clone: Read coverage stops 3 residues before the CDR3 terminus; the germline J gene supplies the remainder. This sequence joins TRBV6-2 or TRBV6-3 and TRBJ1-5; D gene ambiguous. This CDR3 is 12 amino acids long. Germline CDR1 and CDR2: MNHEY and SVGEGT. V shed 0 bases and J shed 7 bases, with 4 bases lying between them. CDR3 protein: CASSYSSQPQHF. Partial CDR3 DNA: TGTGCCAGCAGTTACTCTTCGCAGCCC.

This clone is labeled medium-sized (0.01 to 0.1%) based on frequency. The read stops 3 residues short of the end of the CDR3; the missing end is completed from the germline J gene. The gene calls are TRBV6-1 and TRBJ2-3; the match to TRBD2 covers 12 bases. This CDR3 is 14 amino acids long. Germline CDR1 MNHNS, CDR2 SASEGT. Trimming at V came to 3 bases and at J to 5 bases, leaving 0 bases not matched to a gene. The CDR3 here is CASSEGLAGDTQYF. The sequenced CDR3 bases are TGTGCCAGCAGTGAGGGACTAGCGGGAGATACG.

Regarding this clone: The read halts 3 residues ahead of the CDR3 end, with the missing end drawn from the germline J gene. The chain combines TRBV7-2 with TRBJ1-6; D remains ambiguous. This CDR3 has 14 residues. V lost 6 bases, J lost 7 bases, and 13 bases lay in between. Germline V gives CDR1 SGHTA, CDR2 FQGNSA. The covered CDR3 bases are TGTGCCAGCAGACACAACGAAGTCAATTCACCC. This codes for CASRHNEVNSP. The whole CDR3 protein reads CASRHNEVNSPLHF.

Concerning this clone: From the germline J gene comes the end of the CDR3, since the read stops 3 residues before it. V and J are TRBV11-2 and TRBJ1-1, with TRBD1 as a possible D gene (5 bases). CDR1 is SGHAT, CDR2 FQNNGV, per germline. V lost 5 bases to trimming and J lost 1 base, with 11 bases between them. The CDR3 runs to 14 residues. The part of the CDR3 DNA that was read is TGTGCCAGCAGCGGGAAAACAGGGAACACTGAA. Translated: CASSGKTGNTE. The full-length CDR3 reads as CASSGKTGNTEAFF.

For this clone: The read ends 3 residues before the CDR3 terminus; that terminus is restored from the germline J gene. The chain has TRBV2 and TRBJ2-3, with D perhaps matching TRBD1 (6 bases). The CDR3 has 12 amino acids. CDR1 is SNHLY and CDR2 is FYNNEI in the germline V gene. The CDR3 bases that were read are TGTGCCAGCGGAACAGGGAAGGAGACG. It translates to CASGTGKET. The full CDR3 protein is CASGTGKETQYF. The full variable domain, its missing parts supplied by reference TRBV2 and TRBJ2-3, is EPEVTQTPSHQVTQMGQEVILRCVPISNHLYFYWYRQILGQKVEFLVSFYNNEISEKSEIFDDQFSVERPDGSNFTLKIRSTKLEDSAMYFCASGTGKETQYFGPGTRLTVL.

To note about this clone: The read comes to an end 3 residues before the CDR3 does, leaving the germline J gene to fill in the end. This rearrangement joins TRBV20-1 to TRBJ2-3; tentative D call: TRBD2 (5 bases). Germline V gene lookup returns CDR1 DFQATT and CDR2 SNEGSKA (reference sequence). Trimming removed 1 base at V and 2 bases at J, with 16 bases between. This CDR3 region has 16 residues. CDR3 bases read: TGCAGTGCTAGAGGCCACGAGGGTTTTGACACAGATACG. This translates into CSARGHEGFDTDT. The entire CDR3 is CSARGHEGFDTDTQYF.

On this clone itself: The read ends 3 residues early relative to the CDR3; the germline J gene fills the gap. The genes are TRBV2 and TRBJ1-2; TRBD1 is a possible D gene (6 bases). The CDR3 contains 14 residues. V was cut by 6 bases and J by 2 bases, with 13 bases left in between. CDR1 is SNHLY, CDR2 FYNNEI, per germline. CDR3 loop: CASSPLTGNYGYTF. CDR3 DNA, as far as it was read: TGTGCCAGCAGCCCCCTGACAGGAAACTATGGC.

Notes on this clone: With the read ending 3 residues before the CDR3 end, the germline J gene is used to fill in that end. This chain links TRBV6-4 with TRBJ2-3, with TRBD2 identical over 7 bases. CDR1 and CDR2 from the germline V gene are MRHNA and SNTAGT. The CDR3 is made up of 15 amino acids. This chain's CDR3 is CATPLGGGGRETQYF. The sequenced part of the CDR3 DNA is TGTGCCACCCCATTAGGCGGGGGAGGGAGAGAGACG.

Concerning this clone: The read ends 3 residues shy of where the CDR3 ends; the end is completed using the germline J gene. The V gene is TRBV27, the J gene TRBJ2-7; TRBD2 matches 10 bases. V lost 5 bases, J lost 2 bases, and 12 bases stayed unmatched. The CDR3 extends over 17 amino acids. Germline-derived CDR1 and CDR2 are MNHEY and SMNVEV (reference sequence). CDR3 bases read: TGTGCCAGCAGTCCATGGTCTAGCGGGAGATTCCCCTACGAG. Translation: CASSPWSSGRFPYE. The entire CDR3 is CASSPWSSGRFPYEQYF.

About this clone: The read terminates 3 residues before the CDR3 end, so the remaining end is supplied by the germline J gene. The chain carries TRBV7-6 and TRBJ2-3; D not resolved. Between the trimmed V and J ends, which lost 4 bases and 3 bases, there was a span of 11 bases. The CDR3 runs 14 residues. Looked up from germline, CDR1 is SGHVS and CDR2 is FNYEAQ. CDR3 DNA, as far as it was read: TGTGCCAGCAGCTCCCCGCAAACTACAGATACG. Translation: CASSSPQTTDT. The entire CDR3 is CASSSPQTTDTQYF. Full variable domain (outside the CDR3, taken from reference TRBV7-6 and TRBJ2-3): GAGVSQSPRYKVTKRGQDVALRCDPISGHVSLYWYRQALGQGPEFLTYFNYEAQQDKSGLPNDRFSAERPEGSISTLTIQRTEQRDSAMYRCASSSPQTTDTQYFGPGTRLTVL.

Note on this clone: The CDR3 extends 3 residues past the end of the read, so its final part is completed from the germline J gene. The J gene is TRBJ1-5, the V gene TRBV10-2; TRBD1 might be the D (5 bases). V was shortened by 6 bases and J by 5 bases, with 8 bases between the two germline ends. Germline assignment: CDR1 WSHSY and CDR2 SAAADI. The length of the CDR3 is 12 residues. Partial CDR3 DNA: TGCGCCAGCAGAGGGGCTGATCAGCCC. Protein: CASRGADQP. In full, the CDR3 is CASRGADQPQHF.

Details on this clone: The read stops 3 residues short of the end of the CDR3; the missing end is completed from the germline J gene. The rearrangement links TRBV7-9 to TRBJ1-1; D gene ambiguous. From germline, CDR1 is SEHNR and CDR2 FQNEAQ (reference sequence). Deletions cut 10 bases from V and 0 bases from J, with 9 bases between. The CDR3 has 12 amino acids. CDR3 DNA, as far as it was read: TGTGCCACAGGAATGTTGAACACTGAA. Translated: CATGMLNTE. The CDR3 in its entirety is CATGMLNTEAFF.

For this clone: Sequencing ends 3 residues short of the CDR3 end; the germline J gene provides the rest. The chain combines TRBV2 with TRBJ2-5, with 7 bases identical to TRBD2. Germline CDR1 SNHLY, CDR2 FYNNEI. Germline trimming cut 6 bases from V and 5 bases from J; bases unmatched to any gene: 3. The CDR3 loop spans 12 amino acids. The CDR3 DNA, read in part, is TGTGCCAGCAGGTCCGGGGGGGAGACC. Its protein product is CASRSGGET. The entire CDR3 sequence reads CASRSGGETQYF.

On this clone: The read ends 3 residues early relative to the CDR3; the germline J gene fills the gap. The rearrangement uses TRBV30 and TRBJ2-3, with D maybe TRBD2 (5 bases). The CDR3 is 15 residues long. The germline V gene encodes CDR1 GTSNPN and CDR2 SVGIG (reference sequence). V was clipped by 2 bases and J by 6 bases, with 18 bases between them. CDR3 DNA, as far as it was read: TGTGCCTGGAGTTTAGAGAGGGTCGGAAAGGATACG. As protein: CAWSLERVGKDT. The full CDR3 protein is CAWSLERVGKDTQYF.

As concerns this clone: The DNA ends 3 residues before the CDR3 does, and the rest of the CDR3 is filled in from the germline J gene. The rearrangement links TRBV5-1 to TRBJ1-2; TRBD1 aligns across 11 bases. Germline CDR1 SGHRS, CDR2 YFSETQ. The CDR3 has 14 amino acids. V trimming: 4 bases; J trimming: 5 bases; junction bases outside the gene matches: 4. Partial CDR3 DNA: TGCGCCAGCAGCCTGGGACAGGGGGTATATGGC. It specifies CASSLGQGVYG. The entire CDR3 sequence reads CASSLGQGVYGYTF.

With respect to this clone: The CDR3 is cut off 3 residues early in the read; its end comes from the germline J gene. This chain joins TRBV2 and TRBJ2-7; no reliable D call. The CDR3 is 15 residues long. Germline CDR1 reads SNHLY; CDR2 reads FYNNEI. The V end lost 1 base, the J end lost 1 base, and 11 bases lay between the germline ends. The CDR3 spells CASSEVLSTSYEQYF. The sequenced part of the CDR3 DNA is TGTGCCAGCAGTGAAGTTCTGTCTACTTCCTACGAG. Full variable domain (rest looked up from reference TRBV2 and TRBJ2-7): EPEVTQTPSHQVTQMGQEVILRCVPISNHLYFYWYRQILGQKVEFLVSFYNNEISEKSEIFDDQFSVERPDGSNFTLKIRSTKLEDSAMYFCASSEVLSTSYEQYFGPGTRLTVT.

Worth noting for this clone: A junction boundary mismatches the germline segment, possibly from a read error. This sample also contains other DNA sequences that code for the same CDR3. CDR3 bases read: TGTGCCAGCAGCCAAGACAGGAGTTCTGGAAACACG. Residues: CASSQDRSSGNT. The full CDR3 reads CASSQDRSSGNTIYF. The chain joins TRBV2 to TRBJ1-3; weak D call: TRBD1 (6 bases). The read finishes 3 residues shy of the CDR3 end, and the germline J gene is used to complete it. Germline loops: CDR1 SNHLY, CDR2 FYNNEI. The CDR3 loop spans 15 amino acids.